This T cell receptor beta chain comes out of a study of blood T cell repertoires in COVID-19. Study context: COVID-19 samples from acute and convalescent phases originated in the United States, Italy and Spain. The analysed material was cDNA or gDNA that came from T cells, B-cell-depleted T cells, or PBMCs.

CDR3 length equals 15 residues. V was pared by 4 bases and J by 1 base, with 5 bases of the junction left unmatched. Germline V gives CDR1 KGHSH, CDR2 LQKENI. In the original analysis: Amplification of reference gene primers provided the estimated nucleated cell counts. Sequencing used immunoSEQ multiplex PCR; TCRdb keeps in-frame clones, though not all of them. From that table come the V and J calls and clone size; the DNA was used to work out D and trimming. The sample shows about 99,000 clones, more than 75% of them seen only once. This clonotype was sampled from a human donor in a cohort sampled during active COVID-19. V is TRBV18 and J is TRBJ1-1, with 8 positions matching TRBD1. Specimen: peripheral blood. The CDR3 DNA sequence: TGTGCCAGCTCACGAGGGGGACAGGCGAACACTGAAGCTTTCTTT. Translated: CASSRGGQANTEAFF.